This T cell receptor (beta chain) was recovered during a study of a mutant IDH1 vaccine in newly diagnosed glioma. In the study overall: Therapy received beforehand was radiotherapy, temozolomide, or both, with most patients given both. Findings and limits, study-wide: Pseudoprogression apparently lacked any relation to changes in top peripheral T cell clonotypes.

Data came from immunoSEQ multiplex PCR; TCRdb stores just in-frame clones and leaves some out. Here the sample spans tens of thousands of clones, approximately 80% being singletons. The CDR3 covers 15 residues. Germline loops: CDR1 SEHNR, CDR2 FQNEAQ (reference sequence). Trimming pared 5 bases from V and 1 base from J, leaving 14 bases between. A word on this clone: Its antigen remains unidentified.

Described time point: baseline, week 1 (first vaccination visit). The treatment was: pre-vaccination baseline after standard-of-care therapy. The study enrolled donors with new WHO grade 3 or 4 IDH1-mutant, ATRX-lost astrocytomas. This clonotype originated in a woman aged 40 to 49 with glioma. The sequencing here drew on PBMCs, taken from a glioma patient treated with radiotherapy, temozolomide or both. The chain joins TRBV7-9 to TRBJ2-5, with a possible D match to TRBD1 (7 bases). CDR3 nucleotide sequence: TGTGCCAGCAGCCCGGGGGACAGTTCCCAAGAGACCCAGTACTTC. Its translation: CASSPGDSSQETQYF.